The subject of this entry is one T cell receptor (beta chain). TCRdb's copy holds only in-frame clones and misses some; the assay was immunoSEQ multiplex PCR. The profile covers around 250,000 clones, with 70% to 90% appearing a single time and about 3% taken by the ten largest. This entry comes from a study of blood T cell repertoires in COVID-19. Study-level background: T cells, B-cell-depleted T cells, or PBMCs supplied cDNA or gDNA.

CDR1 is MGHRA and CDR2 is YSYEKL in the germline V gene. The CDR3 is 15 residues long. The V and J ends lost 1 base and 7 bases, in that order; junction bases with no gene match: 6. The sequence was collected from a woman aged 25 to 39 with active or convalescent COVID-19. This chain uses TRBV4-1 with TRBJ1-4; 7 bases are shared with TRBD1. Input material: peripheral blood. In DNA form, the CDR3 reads TGCGCCAGCAGCCAAGCCCGGGGGACAGCTGAAAAACTGTTTTTT. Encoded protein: CASSQARGTAEKLFF.